This T cell receptor beta chain derives from a study of technical replicates of blood from several donors. A few counts support this clone. The method was immunoSEQ multiplex PCR; TCRdb's version includes in-frame clones alone and lacks a portion of them. The table includes fewer than 15,000 clones, roughly 94% detected once. This CDR3 region has 13 residues. Germline-derived CDR1 and CDR2 are MGHRA and YSYEKL. Trimming removed 7 bases from V and 4 bases from J; junction bases left unmatched: 5. The sequencing input was PBMCs. J is TRBJ1-1 and V is TRBV4-1; 8 bases are a match to TRBD1. This sequence originates from a human donor in good health. The CDR3 region is CASKQGGGTEAFF. The CDR3 DNA follows: TGCGCCAGCAAACAGGGGGGGGGCACTGAAGCTTTCTTT.